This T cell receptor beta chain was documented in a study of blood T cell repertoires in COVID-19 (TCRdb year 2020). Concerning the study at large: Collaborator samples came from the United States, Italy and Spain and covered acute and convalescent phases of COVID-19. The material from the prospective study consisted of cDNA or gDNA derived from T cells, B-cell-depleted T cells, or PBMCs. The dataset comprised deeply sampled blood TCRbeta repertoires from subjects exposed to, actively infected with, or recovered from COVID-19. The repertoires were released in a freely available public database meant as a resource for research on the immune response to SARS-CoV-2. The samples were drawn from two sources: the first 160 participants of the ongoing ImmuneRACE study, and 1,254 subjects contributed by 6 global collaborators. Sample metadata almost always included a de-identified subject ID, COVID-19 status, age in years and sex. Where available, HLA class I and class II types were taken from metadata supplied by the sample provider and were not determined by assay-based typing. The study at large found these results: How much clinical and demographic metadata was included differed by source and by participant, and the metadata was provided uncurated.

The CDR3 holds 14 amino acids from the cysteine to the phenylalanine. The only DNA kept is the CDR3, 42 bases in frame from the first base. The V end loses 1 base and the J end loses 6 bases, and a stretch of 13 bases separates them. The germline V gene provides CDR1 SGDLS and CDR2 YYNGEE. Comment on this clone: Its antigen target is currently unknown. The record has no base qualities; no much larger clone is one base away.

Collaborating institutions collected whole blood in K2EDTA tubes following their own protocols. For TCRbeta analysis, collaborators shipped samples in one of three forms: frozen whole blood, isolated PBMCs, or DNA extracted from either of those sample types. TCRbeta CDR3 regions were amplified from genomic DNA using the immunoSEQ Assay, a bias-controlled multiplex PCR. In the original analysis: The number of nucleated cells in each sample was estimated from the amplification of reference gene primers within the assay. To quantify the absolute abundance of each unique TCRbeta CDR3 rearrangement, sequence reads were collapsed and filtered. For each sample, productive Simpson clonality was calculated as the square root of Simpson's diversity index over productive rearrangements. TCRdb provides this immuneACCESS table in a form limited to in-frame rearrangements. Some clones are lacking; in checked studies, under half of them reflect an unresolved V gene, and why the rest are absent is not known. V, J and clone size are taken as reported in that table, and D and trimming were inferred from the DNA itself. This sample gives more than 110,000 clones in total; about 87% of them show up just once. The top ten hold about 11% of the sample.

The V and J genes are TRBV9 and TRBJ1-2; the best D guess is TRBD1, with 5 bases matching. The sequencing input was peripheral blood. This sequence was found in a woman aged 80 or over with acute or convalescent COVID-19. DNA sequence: TGTGCCAGCAGCGTAATGGGGCTAGGAGATGGCTACACCTTC. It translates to CASSVMGLGDGYTF.